The 28 T cell receptor beta chains below all came from one sample that was sequenced in a study of blood T cells in healthy people across ages. With a J-beta primer mix and a sample-barcoded 5' primer, a second PCR ran about 7 to 11 cycles. TCRdb reanalysed the 5' RACE reads using MiXCR and keeps one entry per CDR3 protein. The sample has approximately 800,000 distinct CDR3 sequences; about 55% are singletons. Source material: blood. Receptors were obtained from a man of 80 years or more in good health.

This clonotype showed up just once. The genes are TRBV20-1 and TRBJ2-2; 7 bases agree with TRBD2. Trimming at V came to 4 bases and at J to 7 bases, leaving 15 bases not matched to a gene. This CDR3 has 16 residues. The V gene's germline CDR1 is DFQATT and CDR2 SNEGSKA (reference sequence). The CDR3 region is CSAKQGSGNRGGELFF. CDR3 in DNA: TGCAGTGCTAAACAAGGGAGCGGGAATCGAGGCGGGGAGCTGTTTTTT.

J is TRBJ1-1 and V is TRBV7-6, with TRBD1 matching 7 bases. Germline loops: CDR1 SGHVS, CDR2 FNYEAQ. This CDR3 contains 13 residues. Losses at the gene ends were 5 bases for V and 1 base for J; bases not matched to a gene: 1. As DNA, the CDR3 is TGTGCCAGCAGCGAGGGGGCGAACACTGAAGCTTTCTTT. It encodes CASSEGANTEAFF.

The CDR3: CASSKGPGQDEKLFF. In DNA form, the CDR3 reads TGTGCCAGCAGCAAAGGGCCAGGGCAAGATGAAAAACTGTTTTTT. This sequence joins TRBV21-1 and TRBJ1-4; the listed D gene, TRBD1, was not tested against the DNA. TRBV21-1 is designated a pseudogene. This CDR3 comprises 15 residues.

The V gene is TRBV18, the J gene TRBJ1-2; TRBD1 might be the D (6 bases). Germline loops: CDR1 KGHSH, CDR2 LQKENI. The germline V and J ends were trimmed by 3 bases and 6 bases, with 17 bases remaining between them. The CDR3 consists of 15 residues. DNA for the CDR3: TGTGCCAGCTCACCCACAGGGACGAGGAGCGATGGCTACACCTTC. Its translation is CASSPTGTRSDGYTF.

The V gene is TRBV7-2, the J gene TRBJ2-4, with 9 positions matching TRBD2. This CDR3 has 15 amino acids. The V and J ends lost 3 bases and 5 bases, in that order; junction bases with no gene match: 5. Looked up from germline, CDR1 is SGHTA and CDR2 is FQGNSA. This CDR3 is CASSFRLAEQNIQYF. Here the CDR3 DNA reads TGTGCCAGCAGCTTTCGACTAGCGGAGCAAAACATTCAGTACTTC. Full variable domain (rest looked up from reference TRBV7-2 and TRBJ2-4): GAGVSQSPSNKVTEKGKDVELRCDPISGHTALYWYRQSLGQGLEFLIYFQGNSAPDKSGLPSDRFSAERTGGSVSTLTIQRTQQEDSAVYLCASSFRLAEQNIQYFGAGTRLSVL.

J is TRBJ1-1 and V is TRBV4-1; D unclear. The V end was cut by 0 bases, the J end by 5 bases, with 13 bases between. CDR3 length: 15 residues. The V gene's germline CDR1 is MGHRA and CDR2 YSYEKL. The DNA for the CDR3 is TGCGCCAGCAGCCAAGAACAAGGGCAGAGGACTGAAGCTTTCTTT. Protein: CASSQEQGQRTEAFF.

A few counts support this clonotype. V usage is TRBV29-1 and J usage is TRBJ1-2, with TRBD1 as a possible D gene (5 bases). The CDR3 runs 10 residues. Looked up from germline, CDR1 is SQVTM and CDR2 is ANQGSEA. V lost 7 bases and J lost 7, with 10 bases in between. The CDR3 nucleotides are TGCAGCGCCATGGGACCTGGCTACACCTTC. This codes for CSAMGPGYTF. Together with reference TRBV29-1 and TRBJ1-2, the CDR3 gives the full variable domain: SAVISQKPSRDICQRGTSLTIQCQVDSQVTMMFWYRQQPGQSLTLIATANQGSEATYESGFVIDKFPISRPNLTFSTLTVSNMSPEDSSIYLCSAMGPGYTFGSGTRLTVV.

The chain joins TRBV12-3 or TRBV12-4 to TRBJ2-1; 9 bases line up with TRBD2. CDR3 length equals 15 residues. V lost 6 bases and J lost 4; bases outside the gene matches: 7. The CDR3 DNA sequence: TGTGCCAGCAGACCCACTAGCGGGCTATACAATGAGCAGTTCTTC. It specifies CASRPTSGLYNEQFF.

This clonotype appeared a single time. The chain couples TRBV11-1 to TRBJ2-1; 7 bases map to TRBD2. From germline, CDR1 is SGHAT and CDR2 FQDESV (reference sequence). The CDR3 runs to 15 residues. V trimming: 5 bases; J trimming: 9 bases; junction bases outside the gene matches: 13. The CDR3 is CASSQGTNYNGEQFF. The CDR3 bases are TGTGCCAGCAGCCAAGGGACTAATTATAACGGTGAGCAGTTCTTC.

The chain links TRBV6-6 to TRBJ2-7; 8 bases fit TRBD2. From germline, CDR1 is MNHNY and CDR2 SVGAGI (reference sequence). This CDR3 is 13 amino acids long. The V segment lost 6 bases and the J segment 5 bases; nucleotides outside the gene matches: 6. The CDR3 sequence is CASRTSDLDEQYF. CDR3 DNA sequence: TGTGCCAGCAGGACTAGCGACCTCGACGAGCAGTACTTC.

On this clonotype: One base away lies a much larger clone, so this may be a sequencing read error. The chain uses TRBV9 and TRBJ2-7, with D tentatively TRBD2 (6 bases). Germline-derived CDR1 and CDR2 are SGDLS and YYNGEE. Trimming removed 0 bases at V and 6 bases at J, with 13 bases between. The CDR3 is made up of 14 amino acids. This CDR3 is CASSVGQGGSEQYF. The CDR3 DNA sequence: TGTGCCAGCAGCGTAGGCCAGGGAGGAAGCGAGCAGTACTTC.

The J gene is TRBJ1-2, the V gene TRBV6-2 or TRBV6-3; a possible D gene is TRBD1 (5 bases). V shed 0 bases and J shed 0 bases, with 11 bases lying between them. The germline CDR1 and CDR2 sequences are MNHEY and SVGEGT. This CDR3 is built from 16 residues. The CDR3 here is CASSYSSQVANYGYTF. As DNA, the CDR3 is TGTGCCAGCAGTTACTCTTCACAGGTCGCTAACTATGGCTACACCTTC.

The chain joins TRBV4-1 to TRBJ1-2; D unclear. The germline gives CDR1 MGHRA, CDR2 YSYEKL. V was cut by 0 bases and J by 3 bases, with 11 bases left in between. The CDR3 loop spans 15 amino acids. The DNA for the CDR3 is TGCGCCAGCAGCCAAGATCGGGAAAGTTACTATGGCTACACCTTC. This codes for CASSQDRESYYGYTF.

This chain uses TRBV20-1 with TRBJ2-1, with 15 positions matching TRBD2. Per germline, CDR1 DFQATT and CDR2 SNEGSKA (reference sequence). V lost 3 bases and J lost 7; bases outside the gene matches: 7. The CDR3 contains 16 residues. The CDR3 loop is CSARTTGTSGRNEQFF. The CDR3 DNA follows: TGCAGTGCTAGGACGACCGGGACTAGCGGGAGGAATGAGCAGTTCTTC.

This chain links TRBV20-1 with TRBJ2-1; D is possibly TRBD2 (5 bases). The germline CDR1 and CDR2 sequences are DFQATT and SNEGSKA (reference sequence). V shed 3 bases and J shed 3 bases, with 6 bases lying between them. The CDR3 consists of 12 residues. The CDR3 bases are TGCAGTGCTAGCGGGAACTACAATGAGCAGTTCTTC. Amino acid sequence: CSASGNYNEQFF.

This clonotype showed up just a few times. The V call is TRBV5-1, the J call TRBJ2-7; tentative D call: TRBD2 (5 bases). The CDR3 is made up of 11 amino acids. Germline lookup yields CDR1 SGHRS and CDR2 YFSETQ. Deletions cut 5 bases from V and 6 bases from J, with 9 bases between. In DNA form, the CDR3 reads TGCGCCAGCAGGGAGGTCCGCGAGCAGTACTTC. This encodes CASREVREQYF. Full variable domain (missing parts from reference TRBV5-1 and TRBJ2-7): KAGVTQTPRYLIKTRGQQVTLSCSPISGHRSVSWYQQTPGQGLQFLFEYFSETQRNKGNFPGRFSGRQFSNSRSEMNVSTLELGDSALYLCASREVREQYFGPGTRLTVT.

V and J are TRBV20-1 and TRBJ1-5; D is ambiguous. Deletions cut 3 bases from V and 1 base from J, with 13 bases between. The CDR3 spans 15 residues. Germline loops: CDR1 DFQATT, CDR2 SNEGSKA (reference sequence). The DNA of the CDR3 is TGCAGTGCTAGCCCTGAAGGTAGGAGCAATCAGCCCCAGCATTTT. Its protein is CSASPEGRSNQPQHF.

V is TRBV20-1 and J is TRBJ1-4; D perhaps matches TRBD1 (5 bases). Trimming left V 6 bases short and J 2 bases short, with 16 bases between. The germline V gene encodes CDR1 DFQATT and CDR2 SNEGSKA (reference sequence). The CDR3 covers 15 residues. For the CDR3, the DNA is TGCAGTGCGGCCCCAAATACAGGCACTAATGAAAAACTGTTTTTT. It yields the protein CSAAPNTGTNEKLFF.

This clonotype has just one count. The chain links TRBV12-3 or TRBV12-4 to TRBJ2-2; D may be TRBD1 or TRBD2 (6 bases each). The CDR3 has 14 residues. The V end lost 1 base, the J end lost 6 bases, and 9 bases lay between the germline ends. The CDR3 nucleotides read TGTGCCAGCAGTTTAGTCCGGGGGCCCGGGGAGCTGTTTTTT. As protein: CASSLVRGPGELFF.

The J gene is TRBJ2-7, the V gene TRBV5-1, with D uncertain. Trimming took off 3 bases at V and 0 bases at J, with 10 bases between the two ends. CDR3 length: 14 amino acids. Germline V gene data show CDR1 as SGHRS and CDR2 as YFSETQ. The CDR3 bases are TGCGCCAGCAGCTCCACCATAAGCTCCTACGAGCAGTACTTC. As protein: CASSSTISSYEQYF. Full variable domain (rest looked up from reference TRBV5-1 and TRBJ2-7): KAGVTQTPRYLIKTRGQQVTLSCSPISGHRSVSWYQQTPGQGLQFLFEYFSETQRNKGNFPGRFSGRQFSNSRSEMNVSTLELGDSALYLCASSSTISSYEQYFGPGTRLTVT.

CDR3 sequence reads: CASILIVVPYNEQFF. As DNA, the CDR3 is TGTGCCAGCATTTTGATCGTCGTCCCTTACAATGAGCAGTTCTTC. The gene calls are TRBV27 and TRBJ2-1; D ambiguous. The germline CDR1 and CDR2 sequences are MNHEY and SMNVEV (reference sequence). V lost 7 bases and J lost 4, with 17 bases in between. CDR3 length: 15 amino acids.

This rearrangement joins TRBV12-3 or TRBV12-4 to TRBJ1-1; D remains unclear. Between the trimmed V and J ends, which lost 3 bases and 5 bases, there was a span of 10 bases. The length of the CDR3 is 13 residues. CDR3 residues: CASSFRVQTEAFF. The CDR3 DNA reads TGTGCCAGCAGTTTTAGGGTTCAGACTGAAGCTTTCTTT.

V usage is TRBV29-1 and J usage is TRBJ2-1, with TRBD1 matching over 9 bases. This CDR3 comprises 14 residues. V lost 6 bases and J lost 5; bases outside the gene matches: 8. Per germline, CDR1 SQVTM and CDR2 ANQGSEA. The CDR3 sequence: CSVDGQGNDNEQFF. The CDR3 region has the DNA TGCAGCGTAGACGGACAGGGGAACGACAATGAGCAGTTCTTC.

In this sample, this clonotype turned up a few times. The gene calls are TRBV24-1 and TRBJ2-4, with D uncertain. V was shortened by 3 bases and J by 11 bases, with 10 bases between the two germline ends. This CDR3 spans 12 amino acids. Germline-derived CDR1 and CDR2 are KGHDR and SFDVKD. The CDR3 DNA is TGTGCCACCAGTGATGACGATTACGTTCAGTACTTC. Encoded protein: CATSDDDYVQYF.

V and J are TRBV6-5 and TRBJ2-5; perhaps TRBD2 as D (6 bases). The CDR3 loop spans 16 amino acids. V lost 6 bases and J 2 bases, leaving 19 bases between the germline ends. CDR1 is MNHEY and CDR2 is SVGAGI in the germline V gene. CDR3 nucleotide sequence: TGTGCCAGCAGCCCCGCTGGTAGGGCGGGGCAAGAGACCCAGTACTTC. Translating it yields CASSPAGRAGQETQYF.

The chain carries TRBV4-2 and TRBJ2-1, with 7 bases that match TRBD2. The germline CDR1 and CDR2 sequences are LGHNA and YNFKEQ. Trimming took 3 bases from V and 9 from J; bases not matched to a gene: 8. The CDR3 length is 14 residues. The CDR3 region has the DNA TGTGCCAGCAGCCATGCGGGAGAGTCCGGTGAGCAGTTCTTC. As protein: CASSHAGESGEQFF.

The J gene is TRBJ1-5, the V gene TRBV29-1; 7 bases match TRBD1. V shed 4 bases, J shed 5 bases, and the junction held 8 bases outside the gene matches. Germline V lookup: CDR1 SQVTM, CDR2 ANQGSEA. CDR3 size: 14 residues. The CDR3 is CSVVSGRGDQPQHF. The CDR3, as DNA: TGCAGCGTTGTATCCGGCAGGGGGGATCAGCCCCAGCATTTT.

This clonotype turned up a few times. CDR3 coding DNA: TGTGCCACCTTAGCGGGAGTCCCAGATACGCAGTATTTT. This gives the protein CATLAGVPDTQYF. The V call is TRBV10-3, the J call TRBJ2-3, with 9 nucleotides matching TRBD2. The junction had 6 bases not matched to a gene; V was cut back by 10 bases and J by 4 bases. CDR1 is ENHRY and CDR2 is SYGVKD in the germline V gene. This CDR3 is built from 13 residues.